This T cell receptor (beta chain) was found in a study of chemoradiotherapy in HPV16-positive cancers. Overall study context: Functional T-cell assays on a couple of HPV16-positive patients' cells defined candidate HPV-specific clones and common TCR motifs.

Only in-frame clones appear in the TCRdb table, and some are missing; sequencing was by immunoSEQ multiplex PCR. This sample has 9,500 to 15,000 clones; 77% occur once, and the top ten carry approximately 0.97%. The V gene's germline CDR1 is SGHKS and CDR2 YYEKEE (reference sequence). With 4 bases removed from V and 5 bases from J, the gap between germline ends came to 12 bases. The CDR3 has 13 residues. Sample acquisition took place from a patient who underwent chemoradiotherapy. The rearrangement links TRBV5-5 to TRBJ2-5; D gene uncertain. The sequence came from a human donor with HPV-associated anogenital cancer. The CDR3 nucleotides are TGTGCCAGCAGCATTGGCAAGGAGGAGACCCAGTACTTC. It specifies CASSIGKEETQYF.